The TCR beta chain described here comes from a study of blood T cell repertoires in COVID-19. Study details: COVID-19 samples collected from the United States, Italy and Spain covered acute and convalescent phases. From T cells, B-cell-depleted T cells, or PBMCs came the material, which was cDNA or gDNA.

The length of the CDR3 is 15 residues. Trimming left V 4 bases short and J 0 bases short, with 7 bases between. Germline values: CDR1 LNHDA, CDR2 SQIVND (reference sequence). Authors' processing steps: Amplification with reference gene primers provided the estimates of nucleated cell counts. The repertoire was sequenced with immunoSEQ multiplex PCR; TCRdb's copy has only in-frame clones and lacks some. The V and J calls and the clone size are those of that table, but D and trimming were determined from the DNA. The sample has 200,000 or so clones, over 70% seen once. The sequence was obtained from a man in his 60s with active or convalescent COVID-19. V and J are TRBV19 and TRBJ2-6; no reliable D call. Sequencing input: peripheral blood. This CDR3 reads CASSTLFSGANVLTF. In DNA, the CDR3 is TGTGCCAGTAGTACCCTTTTCTCTGGGGCCAACGTCCTGACTTTC.